Following are 13 T cell receptor beta chains from one sample sequenced in a study of OX40 agonist ivuxolimab in advanced cancers. Library creation used the immunoSEQ multiplex PCR assay. TCRdb obtained this table from immuneACCESS and retained in-frame rearrangements with V and J assigned. These tables miss some clones; where compared with another copy, unresolved V genes account for less than half of the shortfall, and the remainder is unexplained. The sample table records some 19,000 clones; 72% of these occur just once. Approximately 25% of the sample rests with the top ten. The source was CD4+ or CD8+ T cells sorted from blood, collected in a trial of the OX40 agonist ivuxolimab. These receptors were obtained from an adult with an advanced solid tumor such as melanoma, head and neck, liver or kidney cancer.

V gene TRBV6-5 combines with J gene TRBJ2-7; the D is unclear. Trimming stripped 2 bases from V and 0 bases from J, with 8 bases between. The CDR3 loop spans 14 amino acids. Germline assignment: CDR1 MNHEY and CDR2 SVGAGI. The CDR3: CASSYGKDSYEQYF. As DNA, the CDR3 is TGTGCCAGCAGTTACGGAAAGGACTCCTACGAGCAGTACTTC.

The chain links TRBV11-2 to TRBJ2-5; the D is unclear. This CDR3 region has 15 residues. Looked up from germline, CDR1 is SGHAT and CDR2 is FQNNGV. The V end lost 0 bases, the J end lost 5 bases, and 13 bases lay between the germline ends. The CDR3 loop reads CASSLDPLGWETQYF. The CDR3 DNA reads TGTGCCAGCAGCTTAGATCCCTTGGGGTGGGAGACCCAGTACTTC.

V gene TRBV9 combines with J gene TRBJ2-5; D tentatively reads TRBD1 or TRBD2 (5 bases each). Trimming left V 3 bases short and J 4 bases short, with 13 bases between. Germline CDR1 reads SGDLS; CDR2 reads YYNGEE. This CDR3 comprises 14 residues. This chain's CDR3 is CASSGGSSGETQYF. In DNA form, the CDR3 reads TGTGCCAGCAGCGGGGGGTCCTCCGGAGAGACCCAGTACTTC.

This sequence joins TRBV7-8 and TRBJ1-5, with D perhaps TRBD1 (5 bases). The CDR3 is 14 amino acids. CDR1 and CDR2 from the germline V gene are SGHVS and FQNEAQ. The ends were cut back, 0 bases at V and 7 bases at J, with 10 bases in the middle. Here the CDR3 reads CASSLALGEQPQHF. DNA of the CDR3: TGTGCCAGCAGCTTAGCTTTGGGGGAACAGCCCCAGCATTTT.

The rearrangement uses TRBV5-1 and TRBJ1-5; unclear D gene. The V end lost 2 bases, the J end lost 0 bases, and 6 bases lay between the germline ends. The CDR3 has 14 residues. CDR1 and CDR2 from the germline V gene are SGHRS and YFSETQ. CDR3 protein: CASSLGYSNQPQHF. In DNA, the CDR3 is TGCGCCAGCAGCTTAGGTTATAGCAATCAGCCCCAGCATTTT.

This clone is classed as medium-sized. The chain uses TRBV27 and TRBJ2-7; no reliable D call. V lost 8 bases to trimming and J lost 2 bases, with 4 bases between them. The CDR3 contains 10 residues. Germline V gene sequence: CDR1 MNHEY, CDR2 SMNVEV (reference sequence). The CDR3 nucleotides read TGTGCCAGCGGGGCCTACGAGCAGTACTTC. Protein sequence: CASGAYEQYF.

The genes are TRBV11-2 and TRBJ1-2; D ambiguous. Trimming pared 4 bases from V and 2 bases from J, leaving 8 bases between. This CDR3 is built from 13 residues. Germline V gene sequence: CDR1 SGHAT, CDR2 FQNNGV. Here the CDR3 reads CASSYGPNYGYTF. Here the CDR3 DNA reads TGTGCCAGCAGCTACGGACCCAACTATGGCTACACCTTC. Looking up the rest from reference TRBV11-2 and TRBJ1-2 gives the full variable domain: EAGVAQSPRYKIIEKRQSVAFWCNPISGHATLYWYQQILGQGPKLLIQFQNNGVVDDSQLPKDRFSAERLKGVDSTLKIQPAKLEDSAVYLCASSYGPNYGYTFGSGTRLTVV.

J is TRBJ2-5 and V is TRBV9; the D gene is possibly TRBD2 (7 bases). The J call may be incorrect, as the DNA end agrees better with TRBJ2-7. Germline V gives CDR1 SGDLS, CDR2 YYNGEE. This CDR3 spans 15 amino acids. DNA of the CDR3: TGTGCCAGCAGCGTAGCGGGAGGACAGAGCAACGAGCAGTACTTC. This gives the protein CASSVAGGQSNEQYF.

V usage is TRBV7-2 and J usage is TRBJ1-6, with no clear D. The CDR3 sequence is 17 residues long. Germline loops: CDR1 SGHTA, CDR2 FQGNSA. V lost 5 bases and J 0 bases, leaving 14 bases between the germline ends. The CDR3 nucleotides are TGTGCCAGCAGCCTCGTGGTCGGGGACTCCTATAATTCACCCCTCCACTTT. It codes for CASSLVVGDSYNSPLHF.

The chain couples TRBV2 to TRBJ1-4; D is unresolved. Germline V gene lookup returns CDR1 SNHLY and CDR2 FYNNEI. This CDR3 comprises 12 residues. Trimming took 5 bases from V and 4 from J, leaving 5 bases between them. CDR3 DNA: TGTGCCAGCAGTAGTCGTAATGAAAAACTGTTTTTT. This translates into CASSSRNEKLFF.

This clone showed up just a few times. This sequence joins TRBV10-3 and TRBJ2-2, with D possibly matching TRBD1 (5 bases). Germline V CDR1 and CDR2: ENHRY, SYGVKD. Trimming took 5 bases from V and 0 from J, leaving 13 bases between them. The CDR3 covers 16 residues. CDR3 residues: CAISFQGNANTGELFF. CDR3 coding DNA: TGTGCCATCAGTTTTCAGGGAAACGCGAACACCGGGGAGCTGTTTTTT.

This sequence joins TRBV5-4 and TRBJ2-6; no definite D call. V lost 6 bases, J lost 0 bases, and 4 bases lay in between. The CDR3 spans 13 residues. In germline, CDR1 is SGHNT, CDR2 YYREEE (reference sequence). The CDR3 loop is CASTPSGANVLTF. CDR3 nucleotide sequence: TGTGCCAGCACTCCCTCTGGGGCCAACGTCCTGACTTTC.

V gene TRBV9 combines with J gene TRBJ2-7; TRBD2 matches at 7 bases. There are 11 residues in the CDR3. The germline gives CDR1 SGDLS, CDR2 YYNGEE. Trimming at V came to 4 bases and at J to 7 bases, leaving 2 bases not matched to a gene. CDR3 residues: CASSPGGEQYF. CDR3 DNA sequence: TGTGCCAGCAGCCCCGGGGGGGAGCAGTACTTC.